The following is a T cell receptor beta chain sequence with its context. The CDR3 is 13 residues long. Trimming removed 2 bases from V and 11 bases from J, with 16 bases in between. Original data processing: How many nucleated cells were present was estimated from reference gene primer amplification. Assay used: immunoSEQ multiplex PCR; TCRdb lists only in-frame clones, some missing. Clone size and the V and J calls come from that table; the DNA yielded D and trimming. The table shows under 250,000 clones, with about four fifths occurring only once. The source of the sample is a study of blood T cell repertoires in COVID-19. Across the whole study: Material from acute and convalescent COVID-19 was sourced from the United States, Italy and Spain.

This TCR derives from a woman aged 80 or over with acute or convalescent COVID-19. This chain connects TRBV12-3 or TRBV12-4 to TRBJ2-7, with D perhaps TRBD2 (6 bases). Input material: peripheral blood. This CDR3 is CASSLHPLAEEYF. Written as DNA, the CDR3 is TGTGCCAGCAGTTTACATCCCTTAGCGGAGGAGTACTTC.